This paragraph reports one T cell receptor (beta chain). Its antigen is as yet unknown. This record belongs to a study of cytomegalovirus exposure and HLA in healthy donors. Notes on the study in general: Altogether, some 170 TCR beta chains were recorded as cytomegalovirus-associated. As a later analysis revealed, the rate of TCR association differed by HLA locus, with DRB1 most and HLA-C fewest. Based on reports, TCR beta sequences accurately predicted HLA-A and HLA-B alleles for most subjects.

PCR was performed using 60 Vbeta and 13 Jbeta primers. The repertoire was sequenced with immunoSEQ multiplex PCR; TCRdb's copy has only in-frame clones and lacks some. The data show about 130,000 clones, about 74% seen once. The V end was cut by 1 base, the J end by 8 bases, with 9 bases between. The CDR3 contains 12 residues. Germline-derived CDR1 and CDR2 are SNHLY and FYNNEI. The J gene is TRBJ2-7, the V gene TRBV2; possibly TRBD2 for D (5 bases). This receptor was taken from a young man in good health and CMV-seropositive. The material sequenced was PBMCs. Here the CDR3 reads CASSEVSGKQYF. The CDR3 DNA follows: TGTGCCAGCAGTGAAGTTTCCGGGAAGCAGTACTTC.